This T cell receptor beta chain was sequenced during a study of control samples from healthy donors and cancer patients. Assay: immunoSEQ multiplex PCR; the TCRdb copy retains only in-frame clones and omits some. The table shows about 180,000 clones, with 85% to 90% occurring only once. The sample consisted of blood. This receptor was taken from a woman between 45 and 60 years old in good health.

The CDR3 spells CASRIGIYYGYTF. CDR3 sequence (DNA): TGTGCCAGTAGAATAGGCATCTACTATGGCTACACCTTC. V usage is TRBV7-2 and J usage is TRBJ1-2, with no clear D. CDR1 SGHTA and CDR2 FQGNSA come from the germline V gene. The CDR3 runs 13 residues. The V and J ends lost 9 bases and 3 bases respectively, with 14 bases between them.